The rows below give T cell receptor beta chains drawn from one sample of a study of blood T cells in healthy people across ages. TCRdb reanalysed the 5' RACE reads using MiXCR and keeps one entry per CDR3 protein. The table lists about 1.4 million distinct CDR3 sequences, approximately 60% of them singletons. Sequencing input: blood. The receptors were sampled from a man between 18 and 29 years old in good health. CDR3s include the opening cysteine and the closing phenylalanine or tryptophan. Where a row states a size, it is once, few, many or the class of an expanded clone; other rows omit it.

v_call,j_call,clone_size,cdr3_aa
TRBV6-2/TRBV6-3,TRBJ2-6,many,CASSPTASGANVLTF
TRBV27,TRBJ2-7,.,CASSLSIRPGLPPEQYF
TRBV6-6,TRBJ2-7,few,CASSYQPGAAYEQYF
TRBV6-2/TRBV6-3,TRBJ1-1,.,CASSYSAVSGTEAFF
TRBV7-2,TRBJ2-3,.,CASSLTRGPTDTQYF
TRBV11-3,TRBJ2-5,.,CASSLVQGEHETQYF
TRBV29-1,TRBJ1-2,few,CSAGLLLDYGYTF
TRBV2,TRBJ1-6,.,CASSEGRTYNSPLHF
TRBV5-5,TRBJ2-7,.,CASSLSGTSGICEQYF
TRBV6-5,TRBJ2-5,.,CASSQFQQNGETQYF
TRBV12-3/TRBV12-4,TRBJ1-2,.,CASSPGTGYYGYTF
TRBV18,.,.,CASSPGTRMETQYF
TRBV3-1,TRBJ2-7,.,CASSRNGAGGPYEQYF
TRBV4-1,TRBJ2-1,many,CASSFPGRTFF
TRBV7-2,TRBJ1-1,.,CASSLAPEGGAFF
TRBV9,TRBJ2-1,.,CASSGGTFSDNEQFF
TRBV4-1,TRBJ1-2,.,CASSEGQNHGYTF
TRBV12-3/TRBV12-4,.,.,CASSLGATNYEQYF
TRBV10-3,TRBJ2-7,.,CAISEPGRTYEQYF
TRBV12-3/TRBV12-4,TRBJ2-6,few,CASSSTGDSGANVLTF
TRBV2,TRBJ2-3,.,CASAGLAGSTDTQYF
TRBV11-2,TRBJ1-1,.,CASSSHRTTGEAEAFF
TRBV13,TRBJ2-5,few,CASSRPNQETQYF
TRBV29-1,TRBJ2-1,few,CSVELRGWYLHEQFF
TRBV20-1,TRBJ2-7,.,CSAETGTSGTYEQYF
TRBV5-1,TRBJ2-1,once,CASSRRAGGYNEQFF
TRBV12-3/TRBV12-4,TRBJ2-7,.,CASSLRQDWKRPSYEQYF
TRBV2,TRBJ2-7,.,CASNSPQTSGSYEQYF
TRBV18,TRBJ2-1,.,CASSPPAAGAYNEQFF
TRBV20-1,TRBJ2-4,few,CSARRGDRGSKNIQYF
TRBV6-5,TRBJ1-5,.,CASSSLGPVNQPQHF
TRBV5-1,TRBJ1-1,.,CASSNLGQGVETEAFF
TRBV5-1,TRBJ2-7,.,CAGSLWDGIYEQYF
TRBV7-7,TRBJ2-1,.,CASSTGGAYNEQFF
TRBV2,TRBJ2-2,once,CASMGRGNTGELFF
TRBV7-2,TRBJ2-5,.,CASSLAGTGIETQYF
TRBV27,TRBJ1-5,.,CASRTAGGGNQPQHF
TRBV29-1,TRBJ2-5,.,CSVAAGEEQYF
TRBV7-9,TRBJ2-4,.,CASSTGTSENIQYF
TRBV25-1,TRBJ2-7,.,CASSALAGPSSYEQYF
TRBV11-1,TRBJ2-7,few,CASSLARDTYEQYF